This T cell receptor beta chain was identified during a study of CD4 T cells in relation to SARS-CoV-2 and coronaviruses. Study background: TCR beta CDR3s were sequenced after roughly nine-day antigen culture of PBMCs. Patient ages ranged from about 21 to 72, median 38. General study results and limits: Memory recall responses, not primary responses primed in culture, are what the assay detects.

Sequencing used immunoSEQ multiplex PCR; TCRdb keeps in-frame clones, though not all of them. Of 30,000 to 45,000 clones in the sample, around 80% were seen once. Naive or memory CD4+ cells were cultured 1:1 with T cell-depleted PBMCs plus CEF. The germline V gene encodes CDR1 KGHSH and CDR2 LQKENI. Trimming pared 4 bases from V and 0 bases from J, leaving 10 bases between. The CDR3 totals 15 residues. In this sample, this clone turned up once. Its cognate antigen is unknown. This clonotype was obtained from an adult with COVID-19. The rearrangement uses TRBV18 and TRBJ1-3; no clear D gene. Specimen: memory CD4+ T cells from PBMCs, cultured in vitro. CDR3 in amino acids: CASSLSPSSGNTIYF. Written as DNA, the CDR3 is TGTGCCAGCTCACTCAGTCCGAGCTCTGGAAACACCATATATTTT.